These 30 T cell receptor beta chains came from one sample sequenced in a study of blood T cell repertoires in COVID-19. Sequencing used immunoSEQ multiplex PCR; TCRdb keeps in-frame clones, though not all of them. In the table there are about 160,000 clones, 80% of which are singletons. The source material was PBMCs or T cells enriched from blood (not recorded which). The source is a woman aged 55-70 years who had recovered from COVID-19.

This clone occurred a few times. The chain has TRBV12-3 or TRBV12-4 and TRBJ2-3, with TRBD2 identical over 7 bases. Trimming at V came to 3 bases and at J to 5 bases, leaving 2 bases not matched to a gene. CDR3 size: 13 residues. The DNA of the CDR3 is TGTGCCAGCAGTTTGTCGGGAGGAGATACGCAGTATTTT. It translates to CASSLSGGDTQYF.

The sample holds one count of this clone. The J gene is TRBJ2-3, the V gene TRBV11-2, with D perhaps TRBD1 (5 bases). The CDR3 covers 13 residues. Between the trimmed V and J ends, which lost 8 bases and 4 bases, there was a span of 13 bases. CDR1 is SGHAT, CDR2 FQNNGV, per germline. The CDR3 nucleotides read TGTGCCAGCCGAGAAGGGGCCGCAGATACGCAGTATTTT. Amino acid sequence: CASREGAADTQYF.

The chain employs TRBV6-5 and TRBJ2-5, with 10 bases identical to TRBD2. Germline-derived CDR1 and CDR2 are MNHEY and SVGAGI. V shed 6 bases and J 0 bases; nucleotides not matched to a gene: 4. There are 15 residues in the CDR3. CDR3 sequence reads: CASRRTSGHQETQYF. DNA of the CDR3: TGTGCCAGCAGACGGACTAGCGGCCACCAAGAGACCCAGTACTTC.

V usage is TRBV29-1 and J usage is TRBJ1-1; D gene unclear. Trimming shortened V by 4 bases and J by 3 bases, and 9 bases separated the two germline ends. This CDR3 region has 12 residues. Germline lookup yields CDR1 SQVTM and CDR2 ANQGSEA. Written as DNA, the CDR3 is TGCAGCGTTGGGGAGGAATACACTGAAGCTTTCTTT. This encodes CSVGEEYTEAFF. The variable domain in full, with the rest retrieved from reference TRBV29-1 and TRBJ1-1, is SAVISQKPSRDICQRGTSLTIQCQVDSQVTMMFWYRQQPGQSLTLIATANQGSEATYESGFVIDKFPISRPNLTFSTLTVSNMSPEDSSIYLCSVGEEYTEAFFGQGTRLTVV.

The V gene is TRBV7-8, the J gene TRBJ1-2, with unresolved D. Germline V gene data show CDR1 as SGHVS and CDR2 as FQNEAQ. The CDR3 runs 14 residues. V lost 0 bases and J 4 bases, leaving 9 bases between the germline ends. The CDR3 DNA reads TGTGCCAGCAGCTTAGCTTCAGGATCCTATGGCTACACCTTC. As protein: CASSLASGSYGYTF.

In DNA form, the CDR3 reads TGTGCCAGCAGGGCCTCAAGCACAGATACGCAGTATTTT. Translating gives CASRASSTDTQYF. The V and J genes are TRBV6-5 and TRBJ2-3, with D unclear. Trimming removed 6 bases from V and 0 bases from J, with 7 bases in between. Germline V CDR1 and CDR2: MNHEY, SVGAGI. This CDR3 has 13 residues.

V gene TRBV5-4 combines with J gene TRBJ1-2, with a possible D match to TRBD1 (5 bases). The CDR3 runs 14 residues. Germline CDR1 and CDR2: SGHNT and YYREEE (reference sequence). V shed 1 base and J shed 6 bases, with 13 bases lying between them. CDR3 protein: CASSLISGVDGYTF. CDR3 DNA: TGTGCCAGCAGCTTGATTTCGGGGGTAGATGGCTACACCTTC.

The chain has TRBV27 and TRBJ1-4; D not resolved. Per the germline V gene, CDR1 is MNHEY and CDR2 is SMNVEV (reference sequence). CDR3 length: 16 amino acids. The V end was cut by 6 bases, the J end by 2 bases, with 16 bases between. This chain's CDR3 is CASRSGSKPTNEKLFF. The CDR3 DNA reads TGTGCCAGCAGATCCGGGTCAAAGCCCACTAATGAAAAACTGTTTTTT.

The chain uses TRBV15 and TRBJ2-7; D unresolved. The CDR3 is 14 amino acids. The V gene lost 0 bases and the J gene lost 0 bases, with 6 bases spanning the gap. CDR1 is LNHNV and CDR2 is YYDKDF in the germline V gene (reference sequence). The CDR3 loop is CATSRDADSYEQYF. CDR3 nucleotide sequence: TGTGCCACCAGCAGAGATGCAGACTCCTACGAGCAGTACTTC.

A single count supports this clone. The V and J genes are TRBV6-2 or TRBV6-3 and TRBJ2-7, with unresolved D. Germline-derived CDR1 and CDR2 are MNHEY and SVGEGT. The CDR3 runs to 18 residues. The V gene lost 1 base and the J gene lost 0 bases, with 19 bases spanning the gap. DNA for the CDR3: TGTGCCAGCAGTTACTTATATATTACGGGTAGGAGCTCCTACGAGCAGTACTTC. As protein: CASSYLYITGRSSYEQYF.

The V and J genes are TRBV4-2 and TRBJ2-5; possible D gene TRBD1, 6 bases. This CDR3 comprises 14 residues. Trimming cost V 0 bases and J 5 bases, with 10 bases left between them. Germline loops: CDR1 LGHNA, CDR2 YNFKEQ. The CDR3 DNA follows: TGTGCCAGCAGCCAAGAGGCGAGGGGGGAGACCCAGTACTTC. It translates to CASSQEARGETQYF.

The chain is built from TRBV11-3 and TRBJ2-5; possibly TRBD2 for D (6 bases). The CDR3 contains 14 residues. Trimming took off 5 bases at V and 1 base at J, with 11 bases between the two ends. Per the germline V gene, CDR1 is SGHNT and CDR2 is YENEEA. CDR3 sequence reads: CASSRSGSQETQYF. The CDR3 bases are TGTGCCAGCAGCCGATCCGGGAGCCAAGAGACCCAGTACTTC.

The chain carries TRBV21-1 and TRBJ2-4; the table calls TRBD2, which could not be checked here. TRBV21-1 is a recognized pseudogene. The CDR3 loop spans 18 amino acids. CDR3 protein: CAARRGLAGQLAKNIQYF. The CDR3 DNA is TGTGCCGCCAGGCGGGGACTAGCGGGTCAATTAGCCAAAAACATTCAGTACTTC.

This clone showed up just once. The gene calls are TRBV12-3 or TRBV12-4 and TRBJ1-1; D remains unclear. This CDR3 has 13 amino acids. Between the trimmed V and J ends, which lost 4 bases and 5 bases, there was a span of 11 bases. The CDR3 nucleotides read TGTGCCAGCAGTTCCTTTCATCGGACTGAAGCTTTCTTT. Translated, it gives CASSSFHRTEAFF.

The rearrangement joins TRBV9 to TRBJ2-3, with TRBD2 matching over 10 bases. This CDR3 spans 16 amino acids. Germline values: CDR1 SGDLS, CDR2 YYNGEE. Trimming at V came to 4 bases and at J to 3 bases, leaving 8 bases not matched to a gene. CDR3 bases: TGTGCCAGCAGCAAATCTAGCGGGGGTGCAACAGATACGCAGTATTTT. Translation: CASSKSSGGATDTQYF. Together with reference TRBV9 and TRBJ2-3, the CDR3 gives the full variable domain: DSGVTQTPKHLITATGQRVTLRCSPRSGDLSVYWYQQSLDQGLQFLIQYYNGEERAKGNILERFSAQQFPDLHSELNLSSLELGDSALYFCASSKSSGGATDTQYFGPGTRLTVL.

This chain uses TRBV19 with TRBJ1-6; D is perhaps TRBD1 (6 bases). Germline values: CDR1 LNHDA, CDR2 SQIVND (reference sequence). CDR3 size: 14 residues. V lost 1 base and J 8 bases, leaving 9 bases between the germline ends. The CDR3 sequence is CASSIVPGDSPLHF. The CDR3 DNA follows: TGTGCCAGTAGTATAGTACCAGGGGATTCACCCCTCCACTTT.

The J gene is TRBJ1-6, the V gene TRBV5-6; the match to TRBD1 covers 7 bases. The CDR3 contains 16 residues. J was trimmed by 7 bases and V by 0 bases; bases with no gene match: 7. CDR1 and CDR2 (germline): SGHDT, YYEEEE. The CDR3 spells CASSLAPGTANSPLHF. The DNA of the CDR3 is TGTGCCAGCAGCTTGGCGCCCGGGACAGCCAATTCACCCCTCCACTTT. Together with reference TRBV5-6 and TRBJ1-6, the CDR3 gives the full variable domain: DAGVTQSPTHLIKTRGQQVTLRCSPKSGHDTVSWYQQALGQGPQFIFQYYEEEERQRGNFPDRFSGHQFPNYSSELNVNALLLGDSALYLCASSLAPGTANSPLHFGNGTRLTVT.

The rearrangement links TRBV19 to TRBJ1-1; D may be TRBD1 (5 bases). The CDR3 totals 13 residues. Germline values: CDR1 LNHDA, CDR2 SQIVND (reference sequence). V was pared by 7 bases and J by 5 bases, with 14 bases between. The CDR3 region has the DNA TGTGCCAGTACAATTGGGGGGAGAACTGAAGCTTTCTTT. Encoded protein: CASTIGGRTEAFF.

This rearrangement joins TRBV30 to TRBJ1-5; 7 nucleotides align to TRBD1. CDR3 length equals 15 residues. CDR1 and CDR2 (germline): GTSNPN, SVGIG (reference sequence). Trimming took 5 bases from V and 0 from J; bases not matched to a gene: 7. CDR3 loop: CAWAGTAYSNQPQHF. CDR3 nucleotide sequence: TGTGCCTGGGCCGGGACAGCATATAGCAATCAGCCCCAGCATTTT.

V gene TRBV6-1 combines with J gene TRBJ1-5; D is possibly TRBD1 (6 bases). The germline gives CDR1 MNHNS, CDR2 SASEGT. V lost 3 bases, J lost 3 bases, and 12 bases lay in between. The CDR3 sequence is 15 residues long. The CDR3 region is CASSEWGGSNQPQHF. The CDR3 nucleotides are TGTGCCAGCAGTGAGTGGGGGGGCTCCAATCAGCCCCAGCATTTT.

CDR3 sequence (DNA): TGTGCCAGCAGCCCTAGGGGGAGGGATACTGAAGCTTTCTTT. Its protein product is CASSPRGRDTEAFF. The chain recombines TRBV5-6 with TRBJ1-1; TRBD1 is a possible D gene (6 bases). The CDR3 sequence is 14 residues long. Germline V gives CDR1 SGHDT, CDR2 YYEEEE. V was trimmed by 4 bases and J by 5 bases, leaving 15 bases between them. Full variable domain (outside the CDR3, taken from reference TRBV5-6 and TRBJ1-1): DAGVTQSPTHLIKTRGQQVTLRCSPKSGHDTVSWYQQALGQGPQFIFQYYEEEERQRGNFPDRFSGHQFPNYSSELNVNALLLGDSALYLCASSPRGRDTEAFFGQGTRLTVV.

The rearrangement joins TRBV7-9 to TRBJ1-1; D unresolved. V lost 5 bases to trimming and J lost 1 base, with 14 bases between them. Germline V gives CDR1 SEHNR, CDR2 FQNEAQ (reference sequence). The CDR3 runs to 15 residues. The CDR3 spells CASSRGSRANTEAFF. CDR3 bases: TGTGCCAGCAGCCGTGGATCGAGGGCGAACACTGAAGCTTTCTTT.

A few counts support this clone. The V gene is TRBV14, the J gene TRBJ1-2; 8 bases are shared with TRBD1. J was trimmed by 7 bases and V by 2 bases; bases with no gene match: 6. Per the germline V gene, CDR1 is SGHDN and CDR2 is FVKESK. The CDR3 has 14 residues. CDR3 loop: CASSQTGTGLGYTF. In nucleotides, the CDR3 is TGTGCCAGCAGCCAAACCGGGACAGGACTTGGCTACACCTTC.

This clone was recorded once. The chain combines TRBV6-4 with TRBJ2-1; tentative D call: TRBD2 (5 bases). Germline V lookup: CDR1 MRHNA, CDR2 SNTAGT. The CDR3 runs 16 residues. V was pared by 3 bases and J by 2 bases, with 14 bases between. CDR3 region: CASSEEASSPYNEQFF. As DNA, the CDR3 is TGTGCCAGCAGTGAAGAAGCTAGCTCCCCCTACAATGAGCAGTTCTTC.

This clone was seen once. The chain has TRBV14 and TRBJ1-2; 8 bases line up with TRBD1. Germline trimming cut 5 bases from V and 4 bases from J; bases unmatched to any gene: 6. CDR3 size: 14 residues. Germline CDR1 reads SGHDN; CDR2 reads FVKESK. CDR3 bases: TGTGCCAGCAGCTTGACGCAGGGGGCCTATGGCTACACCTTC. Translating it yields CASSLTQGAYGYTF.

This rearrangement joins TRBV6-5 to TRBJ2-3; 10 bases agree with TRBD2. V shed 6 bases and J 0 bases; nucleotides not matched to a gene: 3. The germline gives CDR1 MNHEY, CDR2 SVGAGI. There are 15 residues in the CDR3. CDR3 sequence (DNA): TGTGCCAGCAGAACTAGCGGGATGAGCACAGATACGCAGTATTTT. Encoded protein: CASRTSGMSTDTQYF.

V is TRBV18 and J is TRBJ1-1; D ambiguous. The germline V and J ends were trimmed by 4 bases and 5 bases, with 8 bases remaining between them. Germline V gives CDR1 KGHSH, CDR2 LQKENI. The CDR3 spans 12 residues. For the CDR3, the DNA is TGTGCCAGCTCACTACGGGATACTGAAGCTTTCTTT. Translation gives CASSLRDTEAFF. Together with reference TRBV18 and TRBJ1-1, the CDR3 gives the full variable domain: NAGVMQNPRHLVRRRGQEARLRCSPMKGHSHVYWYRQLPEEGLKFMVYLQKENIIDESGMPKERFSAEFPKEGPSILRIQQVVRGDSAAYFCASSLRDTEAFFGQGTRLTVV.

The chain is built from TRBV7-2 and TRBJ1-2, with D possibly TRBD1 on 5 matching bases. The CDR3 has 14 amino acids. CDR1 is SGHTA, CDR2 FQGNSA, per germline. The ends were cut back, 0 bases at V and 2 bases at J, with 7 bases in the middle. The CDR3 DNA is TGTGCCAGCAGCTTAGCGCGACAGAACTATGGCTACACCTTC. Encoded protein: CASSLARQNYGYTF.

This chain uses TRBV6-1 with TRBJ1-1; the match to TRBD1 covers 9 bases. Germline-derived CDR1 and CDR2 are MNHNS and SASEGT. This CDR3 comprises 16 residues. V shed 2 bases, J shed 11 bases, and the junction held 15 bases outside the gene matches. CDR3 loop: CASSERFGTGTSRAFF. The CDR3, as DNA: TGTGCCAGCAGTGAAAGGTTTGGGACAGGGACCTCTCGCGCTTTCTTT.

The rearrangement links TRBV29-1 to TRBJ1-1, with no clear D. Trimming removed 3 bases at V and 5 bases at J, with 13 bases between. The CDR3 length is 13 residues. The germline V gene encodes CDR1 SQVTM and CDR2 ANQGSEA. CDR3 sequence reads: CSVDNDRRTEAFF. CDR3 bases: TGCAGCGTTGATAACGACCGGAGGACTGAAGCTTTCTTT.